The 5 T cell receptor beta chains reported below all come from one sample, sequenced in a study of T cell repertoires in cytomegalovirus infection. Via MiXCR, TCRdb re-called the reads, giving one row per CDR3 protein. The table shows 350,000 to 550,000 distinct CDR3 sequences, with approximately 31% occurring only once. Sequencing input: PBMCs. The receptors were sampled from a human donor in good health (CMV status not recorded). Some clones in this sample may be carry-over from other donors' samples.

With regard to this clonotype: One junction end disagrees with the germline gene, perhaps due to a read error. The rearrangement uses TRBV4-3 and TRBJ1-1, with 8 bases identical to TRBD1. CDR1 is LGHNA, CDR2 YSLEER, per germline. The CDR3 has 15 residues. The DNA of the CDR3 is TGCACCAGCGACCCCTACCTGGCAGGGGGCACTGAAGCTTGCTTT. Residues: CTSDPYLAGGTEACF.

The table lists this clonotype with many counts. V gene TRBV7-9 combines with J gene TRBJ1-2, with D uncertain. The germline V gene encodes CDR1 SEHNR and CDR2 FQNEAQ (reference sequence). The CDR3 is 12 residues long. Trimming took off 1 base at V and 7 bases at J, with 7 bases between the two ends. The CDR3 DNA reads TGTGCCAGCAGCTTAGAATCAGCTGGCTACACCTTC. Protein product: CASSLESAGYTF.

The sample holds many counts of this clonotype. The chain links TRBV7-8 to TRBJ2-7; 8 bases fit TRBD1. The germline gives CDR1 SGHVS, CDR2 FQNEAQ. This CDR3 has 14 amino acids. Trimming removed 5 bases from V and 2 bases from J; junction bases left unmatched: 5. CDR3 nucleotides: TGTGCCAGCAGCCTTCGGACAGGGACCTACGAGCAGTACTTC. This gives the protein CASSLRTGTYEQYF.

The chain is built from TRBV20-1 and TRBJ2-2; D not certain. V was pared by 1 base and J by 5 bases, with 11 bases between. CDR1 and CDR2 (germline): DFQATT, SNEGSKA (reference sequence). This CDR3 spans 14 amino acids. CDR3 DNA sequence: TGCAGTGCTAGAGCGGCCAGAATAACCGGGGAGCTGTTTTTT. Translation gives CSARAARITGELFF.

The chain employs TRBV4-2 and TRBJ2-5; weak D call: TRBD2 (6 bases). V lost 3 bases and J lost 2, with 16 bases in between. CDR3 length: 16 residues. Per germline, CDR1 LGHNA and CDR2 YNFKEQ. CDR3 protein: CASSQGVFAGQETQYF. The DNA for the CDR3 is TGTGCCAGCAGCCAGGGGGTTTTTGCGGGGCAAGAGACCCAGTACTTC.